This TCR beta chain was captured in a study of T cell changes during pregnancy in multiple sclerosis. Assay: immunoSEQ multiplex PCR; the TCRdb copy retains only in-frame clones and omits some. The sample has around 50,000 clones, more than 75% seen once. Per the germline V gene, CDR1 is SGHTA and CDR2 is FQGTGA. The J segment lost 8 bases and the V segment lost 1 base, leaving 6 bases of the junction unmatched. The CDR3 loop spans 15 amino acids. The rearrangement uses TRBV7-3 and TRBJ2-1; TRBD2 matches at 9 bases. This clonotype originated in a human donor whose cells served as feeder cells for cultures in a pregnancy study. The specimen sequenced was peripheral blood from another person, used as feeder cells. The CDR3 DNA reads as TGTGCCAGCAGCTTAATCGGCGGGGGGGCCGATGAGCAGTTCTTC. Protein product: CASSLIGGGADEQFF.